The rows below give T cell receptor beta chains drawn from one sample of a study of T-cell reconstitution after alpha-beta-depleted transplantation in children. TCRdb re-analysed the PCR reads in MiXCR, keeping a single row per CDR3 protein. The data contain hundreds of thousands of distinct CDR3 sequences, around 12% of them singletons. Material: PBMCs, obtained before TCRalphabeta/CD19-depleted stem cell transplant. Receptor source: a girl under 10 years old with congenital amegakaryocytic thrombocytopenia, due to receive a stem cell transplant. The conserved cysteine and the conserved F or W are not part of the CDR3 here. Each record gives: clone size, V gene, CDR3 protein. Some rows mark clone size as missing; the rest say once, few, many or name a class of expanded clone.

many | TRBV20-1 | SAEGGTGSNEQF
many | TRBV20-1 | SAEREPYNEQF
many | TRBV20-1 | SARAMTSLVGTDTQY
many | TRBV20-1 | SARGPYEQY
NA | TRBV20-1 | SALLPGLAYNEQF
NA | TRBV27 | ASSRFSISSYEQY
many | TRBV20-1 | SARTSFAEQF
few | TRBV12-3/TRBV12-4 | ASSYTRTPPYNEQF
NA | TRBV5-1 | ASSNSRQETQY
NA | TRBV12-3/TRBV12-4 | ASNQDTTYEQY
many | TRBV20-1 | SARVRGGQETQY
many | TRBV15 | ATSRDPSGKETQY
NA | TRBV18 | ASSPQRLAGVNEQF
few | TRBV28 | ASSLFAPAEQY
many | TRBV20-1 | SARDHSNEKLF
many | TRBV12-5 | ASGSGQGEYSPLH
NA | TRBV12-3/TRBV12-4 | ASSPTGLDNYGYT
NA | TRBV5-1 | ASSFWTGTDTQY
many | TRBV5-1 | ASSLTGTGLETQY
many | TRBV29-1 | SVESFPLGYT
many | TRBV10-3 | AISGGYEQY
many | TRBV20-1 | SADDRASTDTQY
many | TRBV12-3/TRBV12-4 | ASSRRNTANYGYT
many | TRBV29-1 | SVVLGQKRSRDTQY
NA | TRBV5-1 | ASSLRQGYSYEQY